These 10 T cell receptor beta chains were all obtained from the same sample, sequenced in a study of T cell repertoires in cytomegalovirus infection. These TCRs' antigens remain unknown. TCRdb redid the calling of the reads with MiXCR, one entry per CDR3 protein. The repertoire holds some 920,000 distinct CDR3 sequences, 25% to 40% seen once, with around 15% in the top ten. This material consisted of cultured CD8+ T cells from PBMCs, taken from culture after CMV antigen stimulation. Receptor source: a human donor in good health (CMV status not recorded). Some clones in this sample may be carry-over from other donors' samples.

The chain links TRBV27 to TRBJ1-1; no firm D call. The CDR3 has 18 amino acids. Trimming stripped 1 base from V and 0 bases from J, with 18 bases between. Germline assignment: CDR1 MNHEY and CDR2 SMNVEV (reference sequence). The CDR3 protein is CASSLFGVASGLNTEAFF. The CDR3 DNA reads TGTGCCAGCAGTTTATTTGGGGTGGCCTCTGGGTTGAACACTGAAGCTTTCTTT.

This clonotype was seen a few times. This chain connects TRBV27 to TRBJ1-5; D remains unclear. V lost 2 bases to trimming and J lost 3 bases, with 8 bases between them. Germline V CDR1 and CDR2: MNHEY, SMNVEV (reference sequence). The CDR3 runs 14 residues. CDR3 region: CASSLAAYNQPQHF. The CDR3, as DNA: TGTGCCAGCAGTTTAGCCGCTTACAATCAGCCCCAGCATTTT.

This chain uses TRBV2 with TRBJ2-6; a possible D gene is TRBD1 (6 bases). Trimming took off 9 bases at V and 2 bases at J, with 11 bases between the two ends. The CDR3 covers 14 residues. CDR1 is SNHLY, CDR2 FYNNEI, per germline. The CDR3 DNA sequence: TGTGCCAGTTACAGGGAGACTGGGGCCAACGTCCTGACTTTC. Translation gives CASYRETGANVLTF.

The CDR3 loop reads CASSQAGGRGNTEAFF. CDR3 coding DNA: TGCGCCAGCAGCCAAGCAGGCGGGCGGGGGAACACTGAAGCTTTCTTT. The V gene is TRBV4-1, the J gene TRBJ1-1; no clear D gene. The V gene's germline CDR1 is MGHRA and CDR2 YSYEKL. CDR3 length: 16 residues. The V end was cut by 1 base, the J end by 1 base, with 13 bases between.

This clonotype was observed many times. V gene TRBV7-2 combines with J gene TRBJ2-3, with 8 bases identical to TRBD1. CDR3 length equals 17 residues. J was trimmed by 0 bases and V by 7 bases; bases with no gene match: 12. Germline-derived CDR1 and CDR2 are SGHTA and FQGNSA. CDR3 coding DNA: TGTGCCAGCAACCTCGGGGTTGGACAGGGAAGCACAGATACGCAGTATTTT. This translates into CASNLGVGQGSTDTQYF.

The rearrangement uses TRBV6-6 and TRBJ2-7; D may be TRBD2 (6 bases). CDR3 length: 12 residues. Trimming pared 6 bases from V and 3 bases from J, leaving 9 bases between. Germline V gene sequence: CDR1 MNHNY, CDR2 SVGAGI (reference sequence). The CDR3 region is CASSGTFYEQYV. CDR3 bases: TGTGCCAGCAGCGGGACTTTCTACGAGCAGTACGTC.

The J gene is TRBJ2-4, the V gene TRBV6-2 or TRBV6-3; D uncertain. V dropped 2 bases and J dropped 0 bases, with 8 bases sitting between them. This CDR3 comprises 15 residues. CDR1 is MNHEY, CDR2 SVGEGT, per germline. CDR3 DNA: TGTGCCAGCAGTTACGAAGTCCAAGCCAAAAACATTCAGTACTTC. It specifies CASSYEVQAKNIQYF.

The CDR3 reads CASSAGAGYTF. CDR3 coding DNA: TGTGCCAGCAGTGCAGGGGCTGGCTACACCTTC. This chain connects TRBV27 to TRBJ1-2; D may be TRBD1 (6 bases). Germline lookup yields CDR1 MNHEY and CDR2 SMNVEV (reference sequence). This CDR3 has 11 residues. The V end lost 5 bases, the J end lost 7 bases, and 8 bases lay between the germline ends.

V and J are TRBV20-1 and TRBJ2-5; D is ambiguous. CDR3 length: 18 residues. Between the trimmed V and J ends, which lost 0 bases and 1 base, there was a span of 21 bases. The germline V gene has CDR1 DFQATT and CDR2 SNEGSKA (reference sequence). CDR3 protein: CSARDRRYALLLQETQYF. The CDR3 region has the DNA TGCAGTGCTAGAGACCGGCGGTATGCACTCCTTCTCCAAGAGACCCAGTACTTC.

This clonotype appeared a few times. V gene TRBV6-1 combines with J gene TRBJ1-2; D might be TRBD1 (5 bases). Germline assignment: CDR1 MNHNS and CDR2 SASEGT. V dropped 7 bases and J dropped 6 bases, with 12 bases sitting between them. The length of the CDR3 is 12 residues. CDR3 in DNA: TGTGCCAGCACCCCCGGGGCGGATGGCTACACCTTC. Its translation: CASTPGADGYTF.